This is a list of T cell receptor beta chains from one sample in a study of cytomegalovirus exposure and HLA in healthy donors. Using immunoSEQ multiplex PCR, the repertoire was profiled, and TCRdb retains in-frame clones only, with some absent. The data show nearly 200,000 clones, with 82% seen just once and 0.08% to 0.1% held by the top ten. Sequences were obtained from PBMCs. The source of these receptors is a boy aged 2 to 9 in good health and CMV-seronegative. The conserved cysteine and the conserved F or W are not part of the CDR3 here. A D gene is named only where the DNA matches it firmly.

v_call: TRBV5-1; j_call: TRBJ2-5; d_call: .; cdr3_aa: ASSLDRANQETQY
v_call: TRBV7-3; j_call: TRBJ2-5; d_call: .; cdr3_aa: ASSSGVGGPRETQY
v_call: TRBV7-9; j_call: TRBJ2-7; d_call: .; cdr3_aa: ASSPRQAYEQY
v_call: TRBV29-1; j_call: TRBJ1-2; d_call: TRBD1; cdr3_aa: SVMGQYGYT
v_call: TRBV4-2; j_call: TRBJ2-1; d_call: .; cdr3_aa: ASSQEGGTVRASYNEQF
v_call: TRBV7-9; j_call: TRBJ2-3; d_call: .; cdr3_aa: ASSARRAADTQY
v_call: TRBV5-6; j_call: TRBJ1-1; d_call: .; cdr3_aa: ASSFGVVNTEAF
v_call: TRBV7-8; j_call: TRBJ1-5; d_call: TRBD1; cdr3_aa: ASSPTGQGQPQH
v_call: TRBV19; j_call: TRBJ1-1; d_call: .; cdr3_aa: ASSRGGSGTEAF
v_call: TRBV18; j_call: TRBJ2-1; d_call: .; cdr3_aa: ASSPDIETYNEQF
v_call: TRBV6-5; j_call: TRBJ1-1; d_call: .; cdr3_aa: ASSYNRRNTEAF
v_call: TRBV12-5; j_call: TRBJ2-2; d_call: .; cdr3_aa: ASGLIPGTHAGELF
v_call: TRBV6-5; j_call: TRBJ2-5; d_call: .; cdr3_aa: ASSYWGEQY
v_call: TRBV29-1; j_call: TRBJ2-5; d_call: .; cdr3_aa: SACGQLIWRY
v_call: TRBV9; j_call: TRBJ1-3; d_call: TRBD1; cdr3_aa: ASSPATRGLLGNTIY
v_call: TRBV7-9; j_call: TRBJ1-3; d_call: .; cdr3_aa: ASSPGGTGGNTIY
v_call: TRBV5-4; j_call: TRBJ2-1; d_call: TRBD1; cdr3_aa: ASSADREDEQF
v_call: TRBV10-3; j_call: TRBJ2-1; d_call: TRBD1; cdr3_aa: AISTGTGGYEQF
v_call: TRBV7-6; j_call: TRBJ2-7; d_call: TRBD2; cdr3_aa: ASSLSGGGSYEQY
v_call: TRBV9; j_call: TRBJ2-2; d_call: .; cdr3_aa: ASSAGLTGELF
v_call: TRBV13; j_call: TRBJ2-3; d_call: TRBD2; cdr3_aa: ASSPSGGANKDTQY
v_call: TRBV6-6; j_call: TRBJ2-7; d_call: .; cdr3_aa: ASRVRDDYEQY
v_call: TRBV7-9; j_call: TRBJ1-6; d_call: TRBD1; cdr3_aa: ASSRTGRSYNSPLH
v_call: TRBV11-2; j_call: TRBJ1-6; d_call: .; cdr3_aa: ASSLGGASNSPLH
v_call: TRBV30; j_call: TRBJ1-2; d_call: TRBD1; cdr3_aa: AWSIRQGARGYT
v_call: TRBV7-2; j_call: TRBJ1-2; d_call: TRBD1; cdr3_aa: ASSLGADRGGYT
v_call: TRBV15; j_call: TRBJ2-1; d_call: TRBD2; cdr3_aa: ATSRDLTSGYNEQF
v_call: TRBV19; j_call: TRBJ1-5; d_call: TRBD1; cdr3_aa: ASSIAGTGMGQPQH
v_call: TRBV19; j_call: TRBJ1-2; d_call: .; cdr3_aa: ASSRTAYLNDYGYT
v_call: TRBV27; j_call: TRBJ1-4; d_call: TRBD1; cdr3_aa: ASSLNRGTSEKLF
v_call: TRBV15; j_call: TRBJ2-3; d_call: .; cdr3_aa: ATSYSTDTQY
v_call: TRBV5-1; j_call: TRBJ2-6; d_call: .; cdr3_aa: ASSLRAAAGGANVLT
v_call: TRBV18; j_call: TRBJ2-2; d_call: .; cdr3_aa: ASSPSLEGTGELF
v_call: TRBV7-9; j_call: TRBJ1-2; d_call: TRBD1; cdr3_aa: ASSRTGVADGYT
v_call: TRBV6-5; j_call: .; d_call: TRBD2; cdr3_aa: ASSYSGRVIPYEQY
v_call: TRBV27; j_call: TRBJ1-4; d_call: .; cdr3_aa: ASPGWKENEKLF
v_call: TRBV7-2; j_call: TRBJ2-7; d_call: TRBD2; cdr3_aa: ASSLAVSLAGGDYEQY
v_call: TRBV4-2; j_call: TRBJ2-2; d_call: TRBD2; cdr3_aa: ASSQDRTSAEITGELF